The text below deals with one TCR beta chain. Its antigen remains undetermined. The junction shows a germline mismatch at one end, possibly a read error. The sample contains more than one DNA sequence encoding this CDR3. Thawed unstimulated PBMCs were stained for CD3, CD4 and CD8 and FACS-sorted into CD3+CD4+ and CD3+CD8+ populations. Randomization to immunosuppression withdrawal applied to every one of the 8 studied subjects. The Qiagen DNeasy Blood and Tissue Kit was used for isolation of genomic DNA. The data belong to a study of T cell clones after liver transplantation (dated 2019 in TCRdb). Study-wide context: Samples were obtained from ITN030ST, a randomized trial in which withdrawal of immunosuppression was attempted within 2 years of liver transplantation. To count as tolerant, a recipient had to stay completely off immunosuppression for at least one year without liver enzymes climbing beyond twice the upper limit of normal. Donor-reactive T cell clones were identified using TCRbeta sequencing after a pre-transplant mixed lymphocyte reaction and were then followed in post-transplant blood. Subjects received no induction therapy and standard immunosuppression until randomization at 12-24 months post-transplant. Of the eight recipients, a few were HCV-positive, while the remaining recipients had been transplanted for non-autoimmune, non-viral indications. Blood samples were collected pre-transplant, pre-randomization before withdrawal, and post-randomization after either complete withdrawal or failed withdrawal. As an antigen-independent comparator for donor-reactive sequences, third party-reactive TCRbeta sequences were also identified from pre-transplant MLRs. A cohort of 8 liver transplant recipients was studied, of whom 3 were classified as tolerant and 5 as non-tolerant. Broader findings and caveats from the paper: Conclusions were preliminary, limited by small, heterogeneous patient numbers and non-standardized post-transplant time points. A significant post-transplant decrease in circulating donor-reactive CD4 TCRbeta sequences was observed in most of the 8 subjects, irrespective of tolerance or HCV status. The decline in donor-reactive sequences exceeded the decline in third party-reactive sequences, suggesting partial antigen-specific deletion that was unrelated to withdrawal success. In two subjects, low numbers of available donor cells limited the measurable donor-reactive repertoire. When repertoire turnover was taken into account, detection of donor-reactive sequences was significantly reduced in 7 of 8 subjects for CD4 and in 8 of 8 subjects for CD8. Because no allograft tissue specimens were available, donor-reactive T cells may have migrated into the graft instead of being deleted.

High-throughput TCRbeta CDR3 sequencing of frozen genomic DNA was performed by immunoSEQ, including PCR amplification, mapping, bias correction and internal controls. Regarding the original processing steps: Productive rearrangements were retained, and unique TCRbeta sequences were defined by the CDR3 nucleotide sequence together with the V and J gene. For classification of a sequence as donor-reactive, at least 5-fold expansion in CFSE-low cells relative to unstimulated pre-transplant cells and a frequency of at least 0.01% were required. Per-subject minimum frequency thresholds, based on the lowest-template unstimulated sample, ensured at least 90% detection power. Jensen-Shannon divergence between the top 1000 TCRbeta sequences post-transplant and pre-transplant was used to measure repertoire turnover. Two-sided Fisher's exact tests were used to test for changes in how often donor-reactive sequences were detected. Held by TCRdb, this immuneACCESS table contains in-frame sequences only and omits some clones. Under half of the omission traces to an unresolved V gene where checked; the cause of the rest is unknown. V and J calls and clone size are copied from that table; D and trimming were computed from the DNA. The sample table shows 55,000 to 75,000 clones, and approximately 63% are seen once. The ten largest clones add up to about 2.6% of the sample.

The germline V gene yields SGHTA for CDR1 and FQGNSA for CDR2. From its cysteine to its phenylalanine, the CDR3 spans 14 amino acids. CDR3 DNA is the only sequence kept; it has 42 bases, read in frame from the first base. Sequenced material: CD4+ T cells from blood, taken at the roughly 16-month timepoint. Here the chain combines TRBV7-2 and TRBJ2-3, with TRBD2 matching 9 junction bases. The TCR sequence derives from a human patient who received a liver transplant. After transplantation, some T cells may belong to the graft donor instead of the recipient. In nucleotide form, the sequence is TGTGCCAGCAGCCTAGCGGGAAGCACAGATACGCAGTATTTT. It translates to CASSLAGSTDTQYF. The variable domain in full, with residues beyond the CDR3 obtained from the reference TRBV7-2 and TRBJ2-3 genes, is GAGVSQSPSNKVTEKGKDVELRCDPISGHTALYWYRQSLGQGLEFLIYFQGNSAPDKSGLPSDRFSAERTGGSVSTLTIQRTQQEDSAVYLCASSLAGSTDTQYFGPGTRLTVL.